The clone carrying this T cell receptor beta chain was observed a few times. The antigen is not known. As for treatment: 15 to 20 received Ad26.COV2.S at low or high dose, single or two shots; 5 received placebo; per-sample allocation not given. Sampling happened 63 days after the first vaccine or placebo injection. The data originate from a study of Ad26.COV2.S vaccination and SARS-CoV-2 variants. Study in general: Once, or twice with 56 days between doses, Ad26.COV2.S was given intramuscularly.

Method: immunoSEQ multiplex PCR; TCRdb's copy keeps in-frame clones and lacks some. The sample holds about 440,000 clones, roughly nine tenths seen once. Study-wide results and limits: Vaccine recipients posted higher spike-specific TCR breadth than their placebo counterparts. Breadth, reportedly substantial, characterized the spike-specific CD8+ and CD4+ T cell responses after vaccination. Vaccine and placebo recipients had similar non-spike TCR breadth.

With 6 bases clipped from V and 6 bases from J, the junction kept 11 bases outside the gene matches. This CDR3 has 14 residues. Germline V CDR1 and CDR2: MNHEY, SVGAGI. The source is a person between 18 and 60 years old who received the Ad26.COV2.S COVID-19 vaccine or a placebo. The chain is built from TRBV6-5 and TRBJ2-7; 7 bases align to TRBD2. This specimen was peripheral blood, taken in a trial of Ad26.COV2.S vaccine versus placebo. The CDR3 nucleotides are TGTGCCAGCAGGAACCCGGGACTATTGGGCGAGCAGTACTTC. Translation gives CASRNPGLLGEQYF.